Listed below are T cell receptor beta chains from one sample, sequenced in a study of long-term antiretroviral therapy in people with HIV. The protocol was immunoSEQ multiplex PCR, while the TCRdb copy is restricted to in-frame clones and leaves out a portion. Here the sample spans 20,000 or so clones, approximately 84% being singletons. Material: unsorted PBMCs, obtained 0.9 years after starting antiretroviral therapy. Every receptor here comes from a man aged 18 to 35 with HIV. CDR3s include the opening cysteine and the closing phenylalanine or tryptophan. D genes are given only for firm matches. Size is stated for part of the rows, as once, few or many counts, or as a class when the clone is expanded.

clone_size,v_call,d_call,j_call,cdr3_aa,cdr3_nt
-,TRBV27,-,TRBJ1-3,CASSTTGPSGNTIYF,TGTGCCAGCAGTACTACAGGGCCCTCTGGAAACACCATATATTTT
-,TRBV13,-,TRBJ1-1,CASSTLRDSVRAFF,TGTGCCAGCAGCACACTCCGGGACTCGGTGCGAGCTTTCTTT
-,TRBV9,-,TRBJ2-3,CASSVIGTASTDTQYF,TGTGCCAGCAGCGTAATCGGGACGGCTAGCACAGATACGCAGTATTTT
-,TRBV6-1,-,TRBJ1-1,CASSENAGHAFF,TGTGCCAGCAGCGAGAACGCCGGGCATGCTTTCTTT
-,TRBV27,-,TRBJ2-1,CASRGGLYNEQFF,TGTGCCAGCAGGGGGGGGCTCTACAATGAGCAGTTCTTC
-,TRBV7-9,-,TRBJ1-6,CASSLVGHDNSPLHF,TGTGCCAGCAGCTTAGTAGGACACGATAATTCACCCCTCCACTTT
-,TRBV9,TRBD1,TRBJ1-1,CASSLGQGTTEAFF,TGTGCCAGCAGCCTAGGACAGGGTACCACTGAAGCTTTCTTT
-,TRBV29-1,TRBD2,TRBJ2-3,CSVSTSGGPGDTQYF,TGCAGCGTTTCGACTAGCGGGGGGCCTGGGGATACGCAGTATTTT
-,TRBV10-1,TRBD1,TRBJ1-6,CASSERTGVDSPLHF,TGCGCCAGCAGTGAGAGGACAGGGGTGGATTCACCCCTCCACTTT
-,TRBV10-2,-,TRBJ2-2,CASWDRGTLTNANTGELFF,TGCGCCAGCTGGGACCGCGGGACCTTAACTAACGCGAACACCGGGGAGCTGTTTTTT
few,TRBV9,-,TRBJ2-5,CASSLDGDSQTQYF,TGTGCCAGCAGCCTGGACGGTGACAGTCAGACCCAGTACTTC
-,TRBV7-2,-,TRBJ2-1,CASTWVRGYNEQFF,TGTGCCAGCACCTGGGTAAGAGGGTACAATGAGCAGTTCTTC
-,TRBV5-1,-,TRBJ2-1,CASSPGQYNEQFF,TGCGCCAGCAGCCCTGGACAGTACAATGAGCAGTTCTTC